This section outlines one TCR beta chain sequence together with its context. The source of the sample is a study of control samples from healthy donors and cancer patients. The repertoire was sequenced with immunoSEQ multiplex PCR; TCRdb's copy has only in-frame clones and lacks some. Found here are just over 80,000 clones, about 94% of them singletons; the top ten hold around 5%. Germline lookup yields CDR1 MDHEN and CDR2 SYDVKM. The CDR3 loop spans 16 amino acids. V lost 3 bases and J lost 7; bases outside the gene matches: 14. The sequence derives from a woman between 18 and 30 years old in good health. This chain connects TRBV28 to TRBJ1-2; TRBD1 aligns across 7 bases. The material sequenced was blood. Here the CDR3 reads CASSFRGLRGGGGYTF. As DNA, the CDR3 is TGTGCCAGCAGTTTCAGGGGACTCAGAGGGGGCGGTGGCTACACCTTC.